This T cell receptor (beta chain) was documented in a study of blood T cells in healthy people across ages. This clonotype showed up just a few times. As yet, its antigen is unknown. Regarding the study as a whole: Naive CD4+ cells and diversity were both higher in long-lived donors than in aged donors.

Every sample had a minimum of 7 million PBMCs isolated. The CDR3 is made up of 16 amino acids. Germline CDR1 and CDR2: ENHRY and SYGVKD. The V gene lost 6 bases and the J gene lost 0 bases, with 18 bases spanning the gap. PCR was performed a second time for 7 to 11 cycles using a sample-barcoded 5' primer and a J-beta primer mix. Each cDNA molecule was tagged by a template-switch adaptor that had 12 random nucleotides. MiXCR was run by TCRdb on the 5' RACE reads, yielding one entry per CDR3 protein. This table has 600,000 to 650,000 distinct CDR3 sequences, under 65% appearing once. The specimen sequenced was blood. The V and J genes are TRBV10-3 and TRBJ2-7, with D perhaps matching TRBD1 (6 bases). This TCR was sampled from a man in his sixties in good health. The CDR3 bases are TGTGCCATCAGCGCTCGGAGTGGGGGCGGCTCCTACGAGCAGTACTTC. Its translation is CAISARSGGGSYEQYF.